Presented here are 8 T cell receptor beta chains from one specimen sequenced in a study of cytomegalovirus exposure and HLA in healthy donors. This PCR relied on a set of 60 Vbeta primers and 13 Jbeta primers. Clones were sequenced by immunoSEQ multiplex PCR, and TCRdb holds only the in-frame ones, with some missing. The data show about 150,000 clones, about 64% seen once. Sequencing input: PBMCs. The receptors were sampled from a woman in her fifties or sixties in good health and CMV-seropositive.

V gene TRBV2 combines with J gene TRBJ2-2; D is possibly TRBD2 (5 bases). Germline values: CDR1 SNHLY, CDR2 FYNNEI. V gave up 0 bases and J gave up 5 bases, with 13 bases separating them. This CDR3 is built from 16 residues. CDR3: CASSEAGGRGTGELFF. The CDR3 DNA follows: TGTGCCAGCAGTGAAGCGGGTGGGAGAGGGACCGGGGAGCTGTTTTTT. Complete variable domain (other parts from reference TRBV2 and TRBJ2-2): EPEVTQTPSHQVTQMGQEVILRCVPISNHLYFYWYRQILGQKVEFLVSFYNNEISEKSEIFDDQFSVERPDGSNFTLKIRSTKLEDSAMYFCASSEAGGRGTGELFFGEGSRLTVL.

This clone was observed a few times. The chain combines TRBV6-6 with TRBJ1-1; 9 positions match TRBD1. This CDR3 spans 15 amino acids. With 9 bases clipped from V and 1 base from J, the junction kept 9 bases outside the gene matches. The germline CDR1 and CDR2 sequences are MNHNY and SVGAGI (reference sequence). The CDR3 loop reads CASSSPGQGNTEAFF. For the CDR3, the DNA is TGTGCCAGTAGTAGCCCGGGACAGGGGAACACTGAAGCTTTCTTT.

This clone was picked up a small number of times. The chain has TRBV4-3 and TRBJ2-7, with D possibly matching TRBD2 (5 bases). Germline V gives CDR1 LGHNA, CDR2 YSLEER. The CDR3 is 14 amino acids. Trimming stripped 3 bases from V and 6 bases from J, with 15 bases between. CDR3 in amino acids: CASSQGLDRGEQYF. CDR3 nucleotide sequence: TGCGCCAGCAGCCAGGGCCTGGATCGGGGCGAGCAGTACTTC.

CDR3 residues: CASSYLNREQYF. As DNA, the CDR3 is TGTGCCAGCAGCTACCTAAACAGGGAGCAGTACTTC. The rearrangement uses TRBV5-6 and TRBJ2-7; the D gene is possibly TRBD1 (5 bases). The ends were cut back, 3 bases at V and 7 bases at J, with 11 bases in the middle. This CDR3 contains 12 residues. In germline, CDR1 is SGHDT, CDR2 YYEEEE.

The chain couples TRBV4-1 to TRBJ2-5, with 8 bases matching TRBD1. Per germline, CDR1 MGHRA and CDR2 YSYEKL. CDR3 size: 19 residues. The junction had 19 bases not matched to a gene; V was cut back by 5 bases and J by 2 bases. The CDR3 region has the DNA TGCGCCAGCAGCAAAGTGAGAGACGGTCAGGGGGCAAAGCAAGAGACCCAGTACTTC. It encodes CASSKVRDGQGAKQETQYF.

V and J are TRBV7-2 and TRBJ2-3; D may be TRBD2 (6 bases). Germline CDR1 and CDR2: SGHTA and FQGNSA. The CDR3 spans 17 residues. The V end lost 4 bases, the J end lost 2 bases, and 19 bases lay between the germline ends. This chain's CDR3 is CASSSPRGGDPTDTQYF. The CDR3 bases are TGTGCCAGCAGCTCCCCGCGGGGCGGTGATCCCACAGATACGCAGTATTTT.

The chain is built from TRBV28 and TRBJ2-5; tentatively, D is TRBD2 (6 bases). Germline lookup yields CDR1 MDHEN and CDR2 SYDVKM. V was trimmed by 3 bases and J by 6 bases, leaving 14 bases between them. The CDR3 extends over 14 amino acids. The CDR3: CASSLDWGGKTQYF. DNA for the CDR3: TGTGCCAGCAGTTTGGACTGGGGAGGAAAGACCCAGTACTTC.

The chain has TRBV30 and TRBJ2-3, with 7 bases identical to TRBD2. CDR1 is GTSNPN, CDR2 SVGIG, per germline (reference sequence). The CDR3 runs 14 residues. J lost 2 bases, V lost 1 base, and 3 bases had no gene match. The CDR3 sequence is CAWSGLAVTDTQYF. CDR3 nucleotide sequence: TGTGCCTGGAGTGGCCTAGCGGTCACAGATACGCAGTATTTT.